This T cell receptor beta chain was sequenced in a study of blood T cell repertoires in COVID-19. Trimming took 2 bases from V and 9 from J; bases not matched to a gene: 15. CDR3 length: 17 residues. Germline values: CDR1 SGHTA, CDR2 FQGNSA. This clone was found a few times. Libraries were prepared by immunoSEQ multiplex PCR; TCRdb keeps only in-frame clonotypes and omits some of them. Here the sample spans roughly 130,000 clones, over 75% being singletons. Specimen: peripheral blood. The receptor was isolated from a woman aged 65 to 85 with acute or convalescent COVID-19. V is TRBV7-2 and J is TRBJ2-3, with 9 bases lining up with TRBD2. This CDR3 is CASSLRAGGPKVSTQYF. CDR3 DNA: TGTGCCAGCAGCTTAAGGGCGGGGGGGCCTAAAGTGTCGACGCAGTATTTT.